These T cell receptor beta chains were read from a single sample in a study of T cell responses to AZD1222 COVID-19 vaccine. Method: immunoSEQ multiplex PCR; TCRdb's copy keeps in-frame clones and lacks some. The sample lists tens of thousands of clones; around 87% were seen once. The sequences come from peripheral blood, collected 28 days after the second AZD1222 dose. All receptors come from an adult who received the AZD1222 COVID-19 vaccine. Both conserved end residues are part of each CDR3. D genes are given only for firm matches. The size field is filled for only some rows; it gives once, few, many or a size class.

>TRBV4-2|-|-|TRBJ2-3
CASSQDLSESTDTQYF
TGTGCCAGCAGCCAAGATCTGTCAGAAAGCACAGATACGCAGTATTTT
>TRBV5-4|-|-|TRBJ2-1
CASSAGLILNNEQFF
TGTGCCAGCAGCGCCGGACTGATCTTAAACAATGAGCAGTTCTTC
>TRBV6-5|-|-|TRBJ2-4
CTSTKGGTKNIQYF
TGTACAAGCACCAAGGGGGGGACCAAAAACATTCAGTACTTC
>TRBV5-4|-|-|TRBJ1-4
CASSSGFATNEKLFF
TGTGCCAGCTCTTCCGGATTTGCAACTAATGAAAAACTGTTTTTT
>TRBV29-1|-|TRBD1|TRBJ1-1
CSVAWTGANTEAFF
TGCAGCGTCGCCTGGACAGGTGCGAACACTGAAGCTTTCTTT
>TRBV20-1|-|-|TRBJ1-2
CGANYGYTF
TGCGGGGCTAACTATGGCTACACCTTC
>TRBV5-1|once|-|TRBJ2-7
CASRGDSEQYF
TGCGCCAGCAGGGGGGACTCCGAGCAGTACTTC
>TRBV27|-|TRBD2|TRBJ2-7
CASRLAGGFSYEQYF
TGTGCCAGCAGACTAGCGGGGGGCTTCTCCTACGAGCAGTACTTC
>TRBV11-2|-|-|TRBJ2-5
CASSPGLQETQYF
TGTGCCAGCAGCCCGGGACTCCAAGAGACCCAGTACTTC
>TRBV12-3/TRBV12-4|-|-|TRBJ1-1
CASSRDGARVAFF
TGTGCCAGCAGTCGGGACGGAGCCCGTGTAGCTTTCTTT
>TRBV6-5|once|-|TRBJ2-3
CASSTSFGDTQYF
TGTGCCAGCAGTACATCTTTCGGGGATACGCAGTATTTT
>TRBV3-1/TRBV3-2|once|TRBD1|TRBJ1-2
CASSFRTLGQGVGGYTF
TGTGCCAGCAGCTTTCGCACCCTCGGACAGGGGGTGGGTGGCTACACCTTC
>TRBV3-1/TRBV3-2|-|-|TRBJ1-1
CASSQNGLGPEAFF
TGTGCCAGCAGCCAAAACGGTTTAGGTCCGGAAGCTTTCTTT
>TRBV7-2|-|TRBD1|TRBJ1-2
CASSFGTANGYTF
TGTGCCAGCAGCTTTGGGACAGCGAATGGCTACACCTTC
>TRBV6-6|-|TRBD1|TRBJ1-4
CASSYRGHEKLFF
TGTGCCAGCAGTTACAGGGGGCATGAAAAACTGTTTTTT
>TRBV29-1|once|-|TRBJ2-7
CSVGGWAGTYEQYF
TGCAGCGTTGGAGGTTGGGCAGGAACCTACGAGCAGTACTTC
>TRBV9|-|TRBD2|TRBJ2-7
CASSVGGGIDEQYF
TGTGCCAGCAGCGTAGGGGGAGGGATCGACGAGCAGTACTTC
>TRBV10-3|-|TRBD1|TRBJ2-3
CAISDRGQGDTQYF
TGTGCCATCAGTGACCGCGGACAGGGTGATACGCAGTATTTT
>TRBV7-3|-|TRBD1|TRBJ2-2
CASSLIPGTGAGELFF
TGTGCCAGCAGCTTAATTCCCGGGACAGGGGCCGGGGAGCTGTTTTTT
>TRBV19|-|-|TRBJ2-2
CASSIRPGGELFF
TGTGCCAGTAGTATCCGGCCGGGAGGGGAGCTGTTTTTT
>TRBV3-1/TRBV3-2|-|-|TRBJ1-1
CASSHGIGTEAFF
TGTGCCAGCAGCCATGGTATAGGCACTGAAGCTTTCTTT
>TRBV7-3|-|-|TRBJ2-1
CASSSGGGRRNEQFF
TGTGCCAGCAGCTCTGGAGGGGGGCGAAGGAATGAGCAGTTCTTC
>TRBV30|-|-|TRBJ1-2
CAWSVRGLRDYYGYTF
TGTGCCTGGAGTGTACGGGGTCTCCGGGATTACTATGGCTACACCTTC
>TRBV18|-|-|TRBJ1-2
CASSPGENYGYTF
TGTGCCAGCTCACCAGGGGAGAACTATGGCTACACCTTC
>TRBV5-1|-|-|TRBJ2-7
CASSLDAVSYEQYF
TGCGCCAGCAGCTTGGACGCGGTTTCCTACGAGCAGTACTTC
>TRBV11-1|-|TRBD2|TRBJ2-7
CASSSLGTSGDEQYF
TGTGCCAGCAGCTCACTGGGGACTAGCGGGGACGAGCAGTACTTC
>TRBV7-2|-|-|TRBJ1-1
CASSLASAYTEAFF
TGTGCCAGCAGCTTAGCTTCTGCGTACACTGAAGCTTTCTTT
>TRBV11-3|-|-|TRBJ2-7
CASSLVRGLAYEQYF
TGTGCCAGCAGCTTAGTCCGGGGGTTAGCCTACGAGCAGTACTTC
>TRBV5-5|-|-|TRBJ1-2
CASSLDQASYGYTF
TGTGCCAGCAGCTTGGATCAAGCCAGCTATGGCTACACCTTC
>TRBV4-1|many|TRBD1|TRBJ2-3
CASSSQPGQGSNTQYF
TGCGCCAGCAGCTCTCAACCAGGACAGGGGTCCAATACGCAGTATTTT
>TRBV18|-|-|TRBJ1-5
CASSLGTQNQPQHF
TGTGCCAGCTCACTAGGGACTCAGAATCAGCCCCAGCATTTT
>TRBV28|few|TRBD1|TRBJ1-5
CASSLFSPPTGGSSNQPQHF
TGTGCCAGCAGTTTATTCTCCCCCCCAACAGGGGGCTCTAGCAATCAGCCCCAGCATTTT
>TRBV30|-|-|TRBJ1-1
CAWSPGWGAGAFF
TGTGCCTGGAGTCCCGGGTGGGGGGCCGGGGCTTTCTTT
>TRBV15|-|-|TRBJ2-3
CATSRGTTDTQYF
TGTGCCACCAGCAGAGGCACCACAGATACGCAGTATTTT
>TRBV10-3|-|-|TRBJ1-4
CAISEFAEVEKLFF
TGTGCCATCAGTGAGTTCGCAGAGGTGGAAAAACTGTTTTTT
>TRBV7-2|-|TRBD1|TRBJ2-2
CASSWDRGNTGELFF
TGTGCCAGCAGCTGGGACAGGGGGAACACCGGGGAGCTGTTTTTT
>TRBV5-6|-|TRBD1|TRBJ2-4
CASSFSPTGGLRNIQYF
TGTGCCAGCAGCTTCTCGCCTACAGGGGGCTTACGAAACATTCAGTACTTC
>TRBV5-6|few|-|TRBJ1-2
CASSFGPREGTGYTF
TGTGCCAGCAGCTTTGGTCCGCGGGAGGGTACGGGCTACACCTTC
>TRBV6-5|-|-|TRBJ2-7
CASSYSTPRAENEQYF
TGTGCCAGCAGTTACTCGACCCCTAGGGCCGAGAACGAGCAGTACTTC
>TRBV21-1|-|-|TRBJ2-7
CASSKGQGPYEQYF
TGTGCCAGCAGCAAAGGGCAGGGCCCATACGAGCAGTACTTC
>TRBV6-6|-|-|TRBJ2-7
CASSYSDFKQYF
TGTGCCAGCAGTTACTCGGACTTTAAGCAGTACTTC
>TRBV5-1|-|-|TRBJ1-6
CASSDLWRDNSPLHF
TGCGCCAGCAGCGACCTCTGGCGGGATAATTCACCCCTCCACTTT
>TRBV7-2|once|-|TRBJ2-2
CASSLFVTGELFF
TGTGCCAGCAGCCTCTTCGTGACCGGGGAGCTGTTTTTT
>TRBV5-4|-|TRBD1|TRBJ2-1
CASSLGGSSSYNEQFF
TGTGCCAGCAGCTTAGGGGGCTCTAGTTCCTACAATGAGCAGTTCTTC
>TRBV2|-|-|TRBJ2-1
CASSYLRGEQFF
TGTGCCAGCAGTTACCTGCGTGGTGAGCAGTTCTTC
>TRBV19|-|-|TRBJ1-5
CASSIAPGDNQPQHF
TGTGCCAGTAGTATAGCCCCGGGGGACAATCAGCCCCAGCATTTT
>TRBV13|few|-|TRBJ2-3
CASSLEATGSALTDTQYF
TGTGCCAGCAGCTTAGAAGCCACGGGGTCAGCACTCACAGATACGCAGTATTTT
>TRBV18|once|-|TRBJ2-5
CASSRAPGPADETQYF
TGTGCCAGCTCACGAGCCCCGGGCCCGGCGGATGAGACCCAGTACTTC
>TRBV4-1|-|-|TRBJ1-2
CASSLGPDGYGYTF
TGCGCCAGCAGCCTGGGCCCGGACGGCTATGGCTACACCTTC
>TRBV3-1/TRBV3-2|-|-|TRBJ1-1
CASRGRKQSPLMNTEAFF
TGTGCCAGCAGGGGTAGGAAACAGAGTCCGCTCATGAACACTGAAGCTTTCTTT